This record covers a single TCR beta chain. This entry comes from a study of shared clonotypes between healthy human individuals. Whole-study context: Per donor, three plates held CD4 naive cells, three held CD4 memory, two held CD8 naive and one held CD8 memory.

For sorted subsets, approximately 200 ng DNA per replicate equaled around 30,000 T cell genomes. Libraries were prepared by immunoSEQ multiplex PCR; TCRdb keeps only in-frame clonotypes and omits some of them. The sample consists of roughly 2 million clones, 95% of them appearing once. The CDR3 totals 14 residues. Trimming removed 1 base at V and 7 bases at J, with 8 bases between. From germline, CDR1 is SEHNR and CDR2 FQNEAQ (reference sequence). The sample comprised naive CD4+ T cells sorted from blood. The subset here: CD45RA+ positively selected. This rearrangement joins TRBV7-9 to TRBJ1-6; no reliable D call. This sequence was found in a man aged 18 to 29 in good health. CDR3 sequence: CASSLGSSNSPLHF. CDR3 DNA: TGTGCCAGCAGCTTAGGGTCGTCGAATTCACCCCTCCACTTT.